The 5 T cell receptor beta chains below come from one sample, sequenced in a study of regulatory T cells in long-lasting Graves disease (dated by TCRdb to the early 2020s). Libraries came from multiplex PCR. For sequencing, an Illumina HiSeq 4000 was employed. iRepertoire HTBI primers and Arm-PCR amplification of CDR3 regions were used to construct TCR beta libraries. Through fastp at Q25 and MiXCR, TCRdb rebuilt clones from the public reads, retaining in-frame beta chains. Duplicate CDR3 protein sequences are folded into a single record with the most common DNA and genes. The sample table contains over 350,000 distinct CDR3 sequences; only one count was recorded for under 25% of them. The ten biggest clones cover around 20% of the sample. This specimen's time point label, per the study, means: persistent/refractory GD, antithyroid drugs over 5 years with positive TRAb. For both TCR sequencing and RNA sequencing, RNA was extracted from PBMCs in TRIzol.

The material sequenced was peripheral blood mononuclear cells (PBMCs), taken when the disease was refractory, from a patient treated with antithyroid drugs. The receptors stem from a female donor with Graves disease.

This chain joins TRBV7-9 and TRBJ1-1; D is uncertain. This CDR3 is 14 amino acids long. Germline V CDR1 and CDR2: SEHNR, FQNEAQ (reference sequence). The V end lost 5 bases, the J end lost 0 bases, and 10 bases lay between the germline ends. The CDR3 nucleotides read TGTGCCAGCAGCGCTCCTTTAATGAACACTGAAGCTTTCTTT. This encodes CASSAPLMNTEAFF. The full variable domain, with the rest looked up from reference TRBV7-9 and TRBJ1-1, is DTGVSQNPRHKITKRGQNVTFRCDPISEHNRLYWYRQTLGQGPEFLTYFQNEAQLEKSRLLSDRFSAERPKGSFSTLEIQRTEQGDSAMYLCASSAPLMNTEAFFGQGTRLTVV.

This clonotype has a count of ten or more. V usage is TRBV27 and J usage is TRBJ2-7; 9 bases match TRBD2. The CDR3 extends over 15 amino acids. In germline, CDR1 is MNHEY, CDR2 SMNVEV (reference sequence). Trimming removed 3 bases from V and 2 bases from J; junction bases left unmatched: 5. CDR3 coding DNA: TGTGCCAGCAGTTTTCAGCGGGAGGACCCCTACGAGCAGTACTTC. Encoded protein: CASSFQREDPYEQYF.

The chain has TRBV18 and TRBJ1-1; D is possibly TRBD1 (5 bases). Germline lookup yields CDR1 KGHSH and CDR2 LQKENI. V was cut by 2 bases and J by 5 bases, with 9 bases left in between. This CDR3 comprises 13 residues. Here the CDR3 DNA reads TGTGCCAGCTCACCAAAAGAGGGGACTGAAGCTTTCTTT. Protein sequence: CASSPKEGTEAFF.

This clonotype was seen at least ten times. CDR3 sequence (DNA): TGCAGCGTTGAATCAGGTGGCTACACCTTC. Its translation: CSVESGGYTF. The chain recombines TRBV29-1 with TRBJ1-2, with no clear D. The CDR3 is 10 amino acids. With 2 bases removed from V and 7 bases from J, the gap between germline ends came to 5 bases. Per the germline V gene, CDR1 is SQVTM and CDR2 is ANQGSEA. Filled out from reference TRBV29-1 and TRBJ1-2, the complete variable domain reads SAVISQKPSRDICQRGTSLTIQCQVDSQVTMMFWYRQQPGQSLTLIATANQGSEATYESGFVIDKFPISRPNLTFSTLTVSNMSPEDSSIYLCSVESGGYTFGSGTRLTVV.

V is TRBV12-3 or TRBV12-4 and J is TRBJ2-2; weak D call: TRBD1 (6 bases). The CDR3 runs to 17 residues. V lost 3 bases to trimming and J lost 0 bases, with 14 bases between them. In DNA form, the CDR3 reads TGTGCCAGCAGTTTTCGCCCCTGGACAGCGAACACCGGGGAGCTGTTTTTT. Translating it yields CASSFRPWTANTGELFF.